Listed below are T cell receptor beta chains from one sample, sequenced in a study of breast tumors, draining lymph nodes, adjacent tissues. MiXCR was run by TCRdb on the multiplex PCR reads, yielding one entry per CDR3 protein. The data contain some 150,000 distinct CDR3 sequences, 20% to 25% of them seen just once; the ten biggest clones take up roughly 2.7%. The sequenced material came from axillary lymph node tissue. The receptors originated from a female donor with breast cancer. Some clones in this sample may be carry-over from other donors' samples. The CDR3 runs from the conserved cysteine through the conserved F or W. The D gene is left open where the match is weak. Size is stated for part of the rows, as once, few or many counts, or as a class when the clone is expanded.

DNA	CDR3	V	D	size	J
TGTGCCAGCAGCCAAGAGGTGGGGACCACACAAGAGACCCAGTACTTC	CASSQEVGTTQETQYF	TRBV3-1	.	many	TRBJ2-5
TGCAGTGCTAAAGGACAGGGAACAGATACGCAGTATTTT	CSAKGQGTDTQYF	TRBV20-1	TRBD1	many	TRBJ2-3
TGTGCCAGCAGCTTAACGAGAGCGGGAGGGGGGGAGACCCAGTACTTC	CASSLTRAGGGETQYF	TRBV7-2	TRBD2	many	TRBJ2-5
TGTGCCAGCAGTCCCGGGACCCGGAATGGAAAACTGTTTTTT	CASSPGTRNGKLFF	TRBV12-3/TRBV12-4	.	.	TRBJ1-4
TGTGCCAGCAGCCCCCCGCGTGGAAACACCATATATTTT	CASSPPRGNTIYF	TRBV6-2/TRBV6-3	.	many	TRBJ1-3
TGTGCCAGCAGCTTTAGCGGGAGGGAGGGTTCTGGGGCCAACGTCCTGACTTTC	CASSFSGREGSGANVLTF	TRBV7-9	TRBD2	few	TRBJ2-6
TGTGCCAGCTCCCAATACGTCAATGAGCAGTTCTTC	CASSQYVNEQFF	TRBV18	.	few	TRBJ2-1
TGTGCCAGCAGTTTAGGGACAGGGGATTCCTCCTTC	CASSLGTGDSSF	TRBV28	TRBD1	.	TRBJ2-7
TGTGCCAGCAGCTTCATGAGACTAGCGGGAAGAGCGGGCACAGATACGCAGTATTTT	CASSFMRLAGRAGTDTQYF	TRBV5-4	TRBD2	.	TRBJ2-3
TGTGCCAGCAGCTTAGCAGGACTAGCGGGAGTAATAGATACGCAGTATTTT	CASSLAGLAGVIDTQYF	TRBV7-2	TRBD2	many	TRBJ2-3
TGTGCCAGCAGTCGACAGGTCTCCTACGAGCAGTACTTC	CASSRQVSYEQYF	TRBV12-3/TRBV12-4	.	many	TRBJ2-7
TGCGCCAGCAGCCCTTATCTAAGCTCCTACAATGAGCAGTTCTTC	CASSPYLSSYNEQFF	TRBV5-1	.	many	TRBJ2-1
TGTGCCAGTAGTATAGGAGGGGGCTCTGGGGCCAACGTCCTGACTTTC	CASSIGGGSGANVLTF	TRBV19	.	many	TRBJ2-6
TGTGCCACCAGTGACACCATGGTCAGGGAGGAGACCCAGTACTTC	CATSDTMVREETQYF	TRBV24-1	.	.	TRBJ2-5
TGTGCCAGCAGTCCGGGGGTTCAGCCCCAGCATTTT	CASSPGVQPQHF	TRBV6-2/TRBV6-3	.	.	TRBJ1-5
TGTGCCAGCAGGGGAGGGCCGGGACTAGCGGGAGGACGGGCTTACGAGCAGTACTTC	CASRGGPGLAGGRAYEQYF	TRBV2	TRBD2	many	TRBJ2-7
TGTGCCAGCAGCGCAACCTCCTACGAGCAGTACTTC	CASSATSYEQYF	TRBV7-8	.	many	TRBJ2-7
TGTGCCAGCAGTCGCAGACAGGGGAATGGAGTCGGGGAGCTGTTTTTT	CASSRRQGNGVGELFF	TRBV6-5	TRBD1	few	TRBJ2-2
TGTGCCAGCAGCGAGATGGGGACAGGGCCTACTGAAGCTTTCTTT	CASSEMGTGPTEAFF	TRBV9	TRBD1	once	TRBJ1-1
TGTGCCAGCAGTGAAGCGCTTGCCATCCCCTCCTACGAGCAGTACTTC	CASSEALAIPSYEQYF	TRBV6-1	.	many	TRBJ2-7
TGTGCCAGCAGTAATACAGGGAACTCCTACGAGCAGTACTTC	CASSNTGNSYEQYF	TRBV6-1	.	many	TRBJ2-7
TGCGCCAGCAGTGAGCAAACTAGCGGGACCTACAATGAGCAGTTCTTC	CASSEQTSGTYNEQFF	TRBV10-1	TRBD2	many	TRBJ2-1
TGTGCCAGCAGTTACTTGGCGCAGGAGCTGTTGGCCGGGGAGCTGTTTTTT	CASSYLAQELLAGELFF	TRBV6-2/TRBV6-3	.	many	TRBJ2-2
TGTGCCATCAGTGAGTCTGGACAGGGCGTCGAGCAGTACTTC	CAISESGQGVEQYF	TRBV10-3	TRBD1	many	TRBJ2-7
TGTGCCAGCAGCCAAGAACTAGCGGGAGGACTTGAGCAGTACTTC	CASSQELAGGLEQYF	TRBV7-9	TRBD2	many	TRBJ2-7
TGCGCCAGCAGCTTCGGGGGAAAAGAGACCCAGTACTTC	CASSFGGKETQYF	TRBV5-1	.	many	TRBJ2-5
TGTGCCAGCAGCTCGGGGACAAGAACGAACACCGGGGAGCTGTTTTTT	CASSSGTRTNTGELFF	TRBV28	.	.	TRBJ2-2
TGTGCCAGCAGCTTGCGGCAGGGGAACTATGGCTACACCTTC	CASSLRQGNYGYTF	TRBV5-8	.	many	TRBJ1-2
TGCGCCAGCAGCCAGACAGGGGTCTACGAGCAGTACTTC	CASSQTGVYEQYF	TRBV4-1	TRBD1	many	TRBJ2-7
TGCAGCGTTACCGCCGGAGGGGGGGCCTACGAGCAGTACTTC	CSVTAGGGAYEQYF	TRBV29-1	.	many	TRBJ2-7
TGTGCCTGGAGTACCGGGACAGGGAGGAACACCATATATTTT	CAWSTGTGRNTIYF	TRBV30	TRBD1	few	TRBJ1-3
TGTGCCAGCAGCTTCAGCGGGAGCTCCTACAATGAGCAGTTCTTC	CASSFSGSSYNEQFF	TRBV6-2/TRBV6-3	TRBD2	many	TRBJ2-1
TGTGCCAGTGGTCCCAGGGGACAGTCCCAAGAGACCCAGTACTTC	CASGPRGQSQETQYF	TRBV19	TRBD1	many	TRBJ2-5
TGTGCCAGCAGCGCATATAGCGGGAGAAACACCGGGGAGCTGTTTTTT	CASSAYSGRNTGELFF	TRBV9	TRBD2	.	TRBJ2-2
TGCGCCAGCAGCTGGGCTAGGGGCGCGGTTGAGCAGTTCTTC	CASSWARGAVEQFF	TRBV5-1	.	many	TRBJ2-1
TGCGCCAGCAGCTTGGACGGGAGTCAGCCCCAGCATTTT	CASSLDGSQPQHF	TRBV5-1	.	.	TRBJ1-5
TGTGCCAGCAGTTTCAATGGACTAGCGGGAGCCGCTTCTCGTGTGTCAGATACGCAGTATTTT	CASSFNGLAGAASRVSDTQYF	TRBV6-2/TRBV6-3	TRBD2	few	TRBJ2-3
TGCAGTGCTAGAGATCGAACTGGCGAGCAGTACTTC	CSARDRTGEQYF	TRBV20-1	.	many	TRBJ2-7
TGCAGTGCTAGTACCGCAGTCAATCAGCCCCAGCATTTT	CSASTAVNQPQHF	TRBV20-1	.	many	TRBJ1-5
TGTGCCAGCAGTGCAGACAGGGGGCCCTTGGAGACCCAGTACTTC	CASSADRGPLETQYF	TRBV27	TRBD1	many	TRBJ2-5
TGTGCCAGCAGCCGACTAGCGGGAGGCTCCTACAATGAGCAGTTCTTC	CASSRLAGGSYNEQFF	TRBV7-2	TRBD2	many	TRBJ2-1
TGCAGCGTTGATGGAACTGGGGGTTATGGCTACACCTTC	CSVDGTGGYGYTF	TRBV29-1	.	many	TRBJ1-2
TGTGCCAGCAGCAACTCCTACGAGCAGTACTTC	CASSNSYEQYF	TRBV7-2	.	many	TRBJ2-7
TGTGCCAGCAGTCCACGGAGCAGGGGGCGGTCCGGGGAGCTGTTTTTT	CASSPRSRGRSGELFF	TRBV27	TRBD1	.	TRBJ2-2
TGTGCCAGCAGCCCCCTCAGGGGCCAAGAGACCCAGTACTTC	CASSPLRGQETQYF	TRBV14	.	few	TRBJ2-5
TGTGCCACCAGCAAAGCTACGGGGGCAGATACGCAGTATTTT	CATSKATGADTQYF	TRBV15	.	many	TRBJ2-3
TGTGCCAGCAGTGCCGTACAGGGGGTAGGCGGGGAGCTGTTTTTT	CASSAVQGVGGELFF	TRBV6-1	TRBD1	many	TRBJ2-2
TGCAGTGCTGAGACCGGGCGGACTCACTCCTACGAGCAGTACTTC	CSAETGRTHSYEQYF	TRBV20-1	.	many	TRBJ2-7
TGTGCCAGCAGCAAGGACAGGGGAGGGTATGAGCAGTTCTTC	CASSKDRGGYEQFF	TRBV7-2	TRBD1	many	TRBJ2-1
TGTGCCAGCAGCTTAGCGACAGGGCAGGCAGATACGCAGTATTTT	CASSLATGQADTQYF	TRBV7-9	TRBD1	many	TRBJ2-3
TGTGCCAGCAGCCACCCCTACAATGAGCAGTTCTTC	CASSHPYNEQFF	TRBV7-2	.	many	TRBJ2-1
TGTGCCAGCAGCTTGGGACAGCAGTACACCGGGGAGCTGTTTTTT	CASSLGQQYTGELFF	TRBV5-4	.	many	TRBJ2-2
TGTGCCATCAGTGGAGGCGGGGGGGACTACAATGAGCAGTTCTTC	CAISGGGGDYNEQFF	TRBV10-3	TRBD2	many	TRBJ2-1